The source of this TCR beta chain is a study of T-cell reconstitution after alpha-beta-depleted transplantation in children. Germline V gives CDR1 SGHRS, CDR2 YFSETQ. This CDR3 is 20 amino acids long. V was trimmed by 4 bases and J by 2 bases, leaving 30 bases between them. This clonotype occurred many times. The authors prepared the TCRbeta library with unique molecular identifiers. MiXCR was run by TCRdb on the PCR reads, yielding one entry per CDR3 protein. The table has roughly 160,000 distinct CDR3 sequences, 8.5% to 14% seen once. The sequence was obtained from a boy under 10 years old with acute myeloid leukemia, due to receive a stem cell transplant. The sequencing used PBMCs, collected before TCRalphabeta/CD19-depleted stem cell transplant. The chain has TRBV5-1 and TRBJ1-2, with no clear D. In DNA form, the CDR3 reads TGCGCCAGCAGCAACCTTCAAGGGCGGCAGGATGACTCCTTAAACTATGGCTACACCTTC. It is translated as CASSNLQGRQDDSLNYGYTF.